The 29 T cell receptor beta chains below come from one sample, sequenced in a study of molecular identifiers for immune sequencing clone quantification. TCRdb independently ran MiXCR on the PCR reads; one entry per CDR3 protein. The table has a few hundred thousand distinct CDR3 sequences, roughly a quarter seen once. The sample taken for sequencing was naive CD8+ T cells from blood, with Jurkat cell RNA spiked in. Stated subset: FACS-sorted CD8+CD4-CCR7+CD45RA+ naive T cells. Receptors originate from a human donor in good health. Some libraries in this study had Jurkat cell RNA spiked in.

This clonotype was found many times. This rearrangement joins TRBV27 to TRBJ2-3; D could derive from TRBD1 or TRBD2 (5 bases each). Germline lookup yields CDR1 MNHEY and CDR2 SMNVEV (reference sequence). The V gene lost 2 bases and the J gene lost 2 bases, with 11 bases spanning the gap. The CDR3 contains 15 residues. This chain's CDR3 is CASSLGASNTDTQYF. CDR3 nucleotide sequence: TGTGCCAGCAGTTTAGGGGCTAGCAACACAGATACGCAGTATTTT.

This clonotype was detected ten times or more. J is TRBJ2-3 and V is TRBV6-5, with D perhaps being TRBD1 or TRBD2 (5 bases each). CDR1 and CDR2 (germline): MNHEY, SVGAGI. The CDR3 loop spans 15 amino acids. Trimming took off 1 base at V and 3 bases at J, with 11 bases between the two ends. The CDR3 reads CASSYFPGPTDTQYF. The CDR3 DNA reads as TGTGCCAGCAGTTACTTTCCGGGGCCGACAGATACGCAGTATTTT.

This clonotype appeared many times. The chain uses TRBV7-3 and TRBJ2-5; D uncertain. Germline values: CDR1 SGHTA, CDR2 FQGTGA. Trimming removed 5 bases from V and 2 bases from J, with 9 bases in between. The length of the CDR3 is 13 residues. The CDR3 coding sequence is TGTGCCAGCAGCCCCCCAGCACAAGAGACCCAGTACTTC. It codes for CASSPPAQETQYF.

This clonotype was observed a few times. V is TRBV20-1 and J is TRBJ2-5; 9 bases fit TRBD1. This CDR3 comprises 16 residues. Germline V CDR1 and CDR2: DFQATT, SNEGSKA (reference sequence). V trimming: 0 bases; J trimming: 0 bases; junction bases outside the gene matches: 5. The CDR3 nucleotides are TGCAGTGCTAGAGAGGGGACAGGGACCTACCAAGAGACCCAGTACTTC. Translated: CSAREGTGTYQETQYF.

Comment on this clonotype: Since a much larger clone is just one base distant, this may be a read error. The gene calls are TRBV3-1 and TRBJ1-1, with D maybe TRBD1 (5 bases). This CDR3 is 15 amino acids long. From germline, CDR1 is LGHDT and CDR2 YNNKEL (reference sequence). CDR3 sequence (DNA): TGTGCCAGCAGCCCAGGGTTCGGGTTGAACCCTGAAGCTTTCTTT. It specifies CASSPGFGLNPEAFF. Together with reference TRBV3-1 and TRBJ1-1, the CDR3 gives the full variable domain: DTAVSQTPKYLVTQMGNDKSIKCEQNLGHDTMYWYKQDSKKFLKIMFSYNNKELIINETVPNRFSPKSPDKAHLNLHINSLELGDSAVYFCASSPGFGLNPEAFFGQGTRLTVV.

Remarks on this clonotype: Compared with germline, one end of the junction differs, possibly owing to a read error. This chain links TRBV2 with TRBJ2-7; no definite D call. The CDR3 contains 15 residues. Germline CDR1 and CDR2: SNHLY and FYNNEI. CDR3 residues: CASSETSGQSYVQYF. CDR3 bases: TGTGCCAGCAGTGAAACCTCCGGGCAGTCCTACGTGCAGTACTTC.

This chain connects TRBV6-2 or TRBV6-3 to TRBJ2-1; 14 bases line up with TRBD2. V was pared by 9 bases and J by 8 bases, with 9 bases of the junction left unmatched. CDR1 is MNHEY and CDR2 is SVGEGT in the germline V gene. This CDR3 comprises 15 residues. In DNA form, the CDR3 reads TGTGCCAGTCATCCAGGACTAGCGGGGGGTGATGAGCAGTTCTTC. Its translation is CASHPGLAGGDEQFF.

The chain carries TRBV19 and TRBJ1-1, with D possibly TRBD1 on 5 matching bases. Germline V gives CDR1 LNHDA, CDR2 SQIVND (reference sequence). With 5 bases removed from V and 3 bases from J, the gap between germline ends came to 16 bases. The length of the CDR3 is 15 residues. The chain's CDR3 is CASSGANGGYTEAFF. As DNA, the CDR3 is TGTGCCAGTAGTGGGGCAAATGGGGGGTACACTGAAGCTTTCTTT.

Comments on this clonotype: A much larger clone lies a single base off, so this may be a read error. This chain joins TRBV7-9 and TRBJ1-4; 10 bases align to TRBD1. Germline V gene lookup returns CDR1 SEHNR and CDR2 FQNEAQ (reference sequence). V shed 11 bases, J shed 7 bases, and the junction held 4 bases outside the gene matches. The CDR3 is made up of 12 amino acids. The CDR3 sequence: CACRTGGEKLFF. In nucleotides, the CDR3 is TGTGCCTGCCGGACAGGGGGTGAAAAACTGTTTTTT.

This clonotype was recorded once. The junction differs from germline at one of its ends, possibly a read error. The J gene is TRBJ2-7, the V gene TRBV29-1; D might be TRBD2 (5 bases). This CDR3 comprises 12 residues. CDR1 is SQVTM, CDR2 ANQGSEA, per germline. CDR3 DNA: TGCAGCGCTGAAGAGGGCGTTTACGAGCAGTACTTC. Translating gives CSAEEGVYEQYF.

This clonotype was counted between two and nine times. The rearrangement uses TRBV30 and TRBJ2-1; D not certain. V was clipped by 5 bases and J by 8 bases, with 4 bases between them. This CDR3 has 9 amino acids. Looked up from germline, CDR1 is GTSNPN and CDR2 is SVGIG (reference sequence). The CDR3 region has the DNA TGTGCCTGGGGGGATGAGCAGTTCTTC. This sequence encodes CAWGDEQFF.

This clonotype was observed many times. V usage is TRBV29-1 and J usage is TRBJ2-7, with TRBD1 matching 8 bases. The CDR3 is 14 amino acids. The germline V gene encodes CDR1 SQVTM and CDR2 ANQGSEA. V shed 7 bases, J shed 6 bases, and the junction held 14 bases outside the gene matches. CDR3 in DNA: TGCAGCGCCAAAGCCGGGACAGGCCCCGCCGAGCAGTACTTC. It codes for CSAKAGTGPAEQYF.

This clonotype was detected once. The chain carries TRBV5-1 and TRBJ2-1; D not resolved. Germline values: CDR1 SGHRS, CDR2 YFSETQ. The CDR3 consists of 13 residues. V was trimmed by 3 bases and J by 4 bases, leaving 8 bases between them. The CDR3 sequence: CASSCAGYNEQFF. The CDR3 nucleotides read TGCGCCAGCAGCTGTGCAGGATACAATGAGCAGTTCTTC.

As concerns this clonotype: It may be a read error: a sequence one base away is much more abundant. This chain joins TRBV29-1 and TRBJ1-1; a weak D match, TRBD1 (5 bases). CDR1 and CDR2 from the germline V gene are SQVTM and ANQGSEA. This CDR3 has 12 residues. CDR3 coding DNA: TGCAGCGTTGAAGATCGGGGGACTGAAGCTTACTTT. Encoded protein: CSVEDRGTEAYF.

This clonotype was counted between two and nine times. Just one base apart from a much larger clone, this may be a read error. J is TRBJ1-4 and V is TRBV7-9; unclear D gene. Germline values: CDR1 SEHNR, CDR2 FQNEAQ (reference sequence). Trimming took 7 bases from V and 4 from J, leaving 16 bases between them. The CDR3 has 15 residues. The CDR3 DNA reads TGTGCCAGCAACTCCCGATCCAAATATAATGAAAAACTGTTTTTT. Its translation is CASNSRSKYNEKLFF.

This clonotype has ten or more counts. The J gene is TRBJ1-1, the V gene TRBV6-7; 8 nucleotides match TRBD1. TRBV6-7 is an open reading frame, and its role is uncertain. The CDR3 sequence is 19 residues long. The ends lost 6 bases at V and 0 bases at J; junction bases unmatched: 18. CDR3 protein: CASRLTRCVQGALNTEAFF. The CDR3 DNA follows: TGTGCCAGCAGACTTACTCGTTGCGTTCAGGGGGCCTTGAACACTGAAGCTTTCTTT.

On this clonotype itself: This may stem from a read error, because a much larger clone lies one nucleotide away. V usage is TRBV5-6 and J usage is TRBJ2-7; possible D gene TRBD1, 5 bases. Germline V gene data show CDR1 as SGHDT and CDR2 as YYEEEE. This CDR3 region has 12 residues. V was clipped by 4 bases and J by 6 bases, with 11 bases between them. CDR3 nucleotide sequence: TGTGCCAGCAGCGTGGCCAGGGTCGAGCAGTACTTC. This translates into CASSVARVEQYF.

V usage is TRBV20-1 and J usage is TRBJ2-7; TRBD1 might be the D (6 bases). CDR3 length: 14 amino acids. Germline V CDR1 and CDR2: DFQATT, SNEGSKA (reference sequence). Trimming removed 4 bases at V and 4 bases at J, with 17 bases between. The CDR3 nucleotides are TGCAGTGCTAACTACCAGGGGCAGGTTTACGAGCAGTACTTC. This sequence encodes CSANYQGQVYEQYF.

The rearrangement links TRBV7-9 to TRBJ2-7; D unclear. The germline V and J ends were trimmed by 7 bases and 10 bases, with 20 bases remaining between them. This CDR3 is 13 amino acids long. Germline CDR1 is SEHNR and CDR2 is FQNEAQ (reference sequence). The CDR3 DNA sequence: TGTGCCAGCATGGGCCCCCCTTCCTCCGCACAGTACTTC. Its protein is CASMGPPSSAQYF.

This clonotype was seen ten or more times. The V and J genes are TRBV6-5 and TRBJ2-2, with D unclear. The CDR3 is 12 residues long. V was clipped by 5 bases and J by 5 bases, with 6 bases between them. Germline loops: CDR1 MNHEY, CDR2 SVGAGI. The CDR3 spells CASSGSTGELFF. DNA of the CDR3: TGTGCCAGCAGTGGCTCTACCGGGGAGCTGTTTTTT.

This clonotype has only a few counts. A much bigger clone sits one base away, suggesting this may be a read error. The J gene is TRBJ2-5, the V gene TRBV7-2, with 11 bases lining up with TRBD2. The CDR3 runs 15 residues. The germline CDR1 and CDR2 sequences are SGHTA and FQGNSA. The CDR3 DNA follows: TGTGCCAGCAGCCCTAGCGGGGGGATGCAAGGGACCCAGTACTTC. Its translation is CASSPSGGMQGTQYF.

The V call is TRBV6-2 or TRBV6-3, the J call TRBJ2-7, with TRBD2 as a possible D gene (6 bases). CDR1 is MNHEY, CDR2 SVGEGT, per germline. The CDR3 has 17 amino acids. V lost 8 bases and J 3 bases, leaving 26 bases between the germline ends. CDR3 sequence: CASGSLARSRYDYEQYF. DNA of the CDR3: TGTGCCAGCGGCTCACTAGCTCGTTCACGGTATGACTACGAGCAGTACTTC.

This clonotype was recorded at least ten times. The chain couples TRBV7-2 to TRBJ1-1; D is unresolved. This CDR3 comprises 13 residues. Trimming removed 2 bases from V and 5 bases from J, with 9 bases in between. Looked up from germline, CDR1 is SGHTA and CDR2 is FQGNSA. As DNA, the CDR3 is TGTGCCAGCAGCTTAATGGCCAGAACTGAAGCTTTCTTT. It encodes CASSLMARTEAFF.

This clonotype was detected ten times or more. The chain recombines TRBV30 with TRBJ2-7; weak D call: TRBD1 (5 bases). Trimming removed 3 bases from V and 6 bases from J, with 9 bases in between. From germline, CDR1 is GTSNPN and CDR2 SVGIG (reference sequence). The CDR3 has 11 amino acids. This CDR3 reads CAWSRDSEQYF. CDR3 DNA sequence: TGTGCCTGGAGCAGGGATTCCGAGCAGTACTTC.

The V gene is TRBV25-1, the J gene TRBJ2-7; perhaps TRBD2 as D (6 bases). CDR3 length: 12 residues. The V gene's germline CDR1 is MGHDK and CDR2 SYGVNS. Trimming left V 6 bases short and J 5 bases short, with 11 bases between. Here the CDR3 reads CASRTGRNEQYF. The DNA for the CDR3 is TGTGCCAGCAGAACTGGGAGGAACGAGCAGTACTTC.

On this clonotype: Since a much larger clone is just one base distant, this may be a read error. The chain carries TRBV4-1 and TRBJ2-1; possible D gene TRBD2, 6 bases. This CDR3 contains 14 residues. Germline values: CDR1 MGHRA, CDR2 YSYEKL. The CDR3 nucleotides are TGCGCCAGCAGCCAAGAAGGAGGCCGACGGGAGCAGCTCTTC. This sequence encodes CASSQEGGRREQLF.

Concerning this clonotype: A much larger clone lies a single base off, so this may be a read error. The gene calls are TRBV7-9 and TRBJ2-2; D might be TRBD2 (5 bases). Trimming removed 5 bases at V and 4 bases at J, with 14 bases between. The CDR3 runs 15 residues. Germline-derived CDR1 and CDR2 are SEHNR and FQNEAQ (reference sequence). The CDR3 DNA reads as TGTGCCAGCAGCGCCCTAGGACTCCGCACCGGGGAGCTGTTTTTT. Protein product: CASSALGLRTGELFF.

This clonotype was seen at least ten times. The chain is built from TRBV2 and TRBJ2-2; D is uncertain. Germline V lookup: CDR1 SNHLY, CDR2 FYNNEI. The CDR3 sequence is 10 residues long. The V end lost 6 bases, the J end lost 14 bases, and 10 bases lay between the germline ends. The CDR3 bases are TGTGCCAGCAGGGCTGGCGAACTGTTTTTT. Its translation is CASRAGELFF.

This clonotype showed up many times. The chain has TRBV20-1 and TRBJ2-3; maybe TRBD1 (6 bases). The V end lost 0 bases, the J end lost 2 bases, and 12 bases lay between the germline ends. The CDR3 contains 15 residues. The V gene's germline CDR1 is DFQATT and CDR2 SNEGSKA (reference sequence). The CDR3 loop is CSAREGGVVTDTQYF. The CDR3 region has the DNA TGCAGTGCTAGAGAAGGGGGAGTAGTCACAGATACGCAGTATTTT.